One sample yielded the 2 T cell receptor beta chains listed below, sequenced in a study of CD8+CD57+ T cells in acquired aplastic anemia. Both TCR beta VDJ combination and CDR3 sequence profiling were carried out. Genomic DNA was the template for this profiling. Each CDR3 protein gets one entry after TCRdb re-called the reads with MiXCR. The sample lists 250,000 to 350,000 distinct CDR3 sequences; 55% to 60% were seen once. The material sequenced was sorted CD4+, CD8+, or CD8+CD57+ T cells (not recorded which) from PBMCs. Source of these receptors: a human donor with severe aplastic anemia or a healthy control (not recorded which).

The chain is built from TRBV7-9 and TRBJ1-1; D uncertain. CDR1 is SEHNR and CDR2 is FQNEAQ in the germline V gene (reference sequence). The CDR3 has 15 residues. V was trimmed by 0 bases and J by 5 bases, leaving 13 bases between them. The CDR3 sequence is CASSLARDFGTEAFF. The DNA for the CDR3 is TGTGCCAGCAGCTTAGCGAGGGATTTTGGGACTGAAGCTTTCTTT. Based on the CDR3 plus reference TRBV7-9 and TRBJ1-1, the full variable domain is DTGVSQNPRHKITKRGQNVTFRCDPISEHNRLYWYRQTLGQGPEFLTYFQNEAQLEKSRLLSDRFSAERPKGSFSTLEIQRTEQGDSAMYLCASSLARDFGTEAFFGQGTRLTVV.

This clonotype was detected many times. The gene calls are TRBV7-9 and TRBJ1-2, with a tentative D call TRBD1 (5 bases). Germline CDR1 SEHNR, CDR2 FQNEAQ (reference sequence). The CDR3 length is 12 residues. Trimming took 2 bases from V and 10 from J, leaving 11 bases between them. As DNA, the CDR3 is TGTGCCAGCAGCTTATCTCAGGGTGACTACACCTTC. This encodes CASSLSQGDYTF.